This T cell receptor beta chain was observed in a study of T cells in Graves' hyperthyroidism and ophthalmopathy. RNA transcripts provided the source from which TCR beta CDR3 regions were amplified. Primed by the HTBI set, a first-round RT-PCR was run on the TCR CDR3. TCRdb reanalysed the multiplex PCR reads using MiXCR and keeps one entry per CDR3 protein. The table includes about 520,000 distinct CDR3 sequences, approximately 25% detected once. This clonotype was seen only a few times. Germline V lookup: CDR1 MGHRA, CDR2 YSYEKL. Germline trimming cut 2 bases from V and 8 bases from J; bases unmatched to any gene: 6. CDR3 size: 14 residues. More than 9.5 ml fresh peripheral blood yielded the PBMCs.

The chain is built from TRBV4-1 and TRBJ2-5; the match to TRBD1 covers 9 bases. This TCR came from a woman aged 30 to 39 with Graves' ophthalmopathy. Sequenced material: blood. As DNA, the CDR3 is TGCGCCAGCAGCCAACTACAGGGGGCGGATACCCAGTACTTC. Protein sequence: CASSQLQGADTQYF.